This TCR beta chain appears in the sequencing data of a study of early stage breast cancer tumors. Study context: Most invasive tumors, twelve of 16, were ER+/PR+/HER2-.

Per the germline V gene, CDR1 is DFQATT and CDR2 is SNEGSKA (reference sequence). There are 11 residues in the CDR3. Only in-frame clones appear in the TCRdb table, and some are missing; sequencing was by immunoSEQ multiplex PCR. In the table there are about 6,500 clones, 50% to 75% of which are singletons. About this clone: As yet, its antigen is unknown.

General study points: Compared with adjacent normal breast tissue, tumors showed about 2.3-fold greater T cell density and higher clonality. Blood repertoires resembled normal breast more than tumor.

What was sequenced was normal breast tissue next to the tumor. The chain joins TRBV20-1 to TRBJ1-3; D may be TRBD1 (5 bases). The source of this sequence is a person aged 50-59 years with breast cancer. The CDR3 DNA reads TGCAGCGCCCCCAGGGAGCACACCATATATTTT. Translating it yields CSAPREHTIYF.